This T cell receptor (beta chain) was retrieved from a study of radiotherapy plus CTLA-4 blockade in lung cancer. Study details: An objective response was seen in 18% of patients, and disease control in about 31%. General study findings and limits: Interferon-beta, together with early blood T cell clone dynamics, reportedly best predicted response. There was expansion of tumor-derived TCR clones in blood after radiotherapy plus ipilimumab.

Focal radiation plus CTLA-4 blockade with ipilimumab was given to patients with chemo-refractory metastatic non-small-cell lung cancer. Using immunoSEQ multiplex PCR, the repertoire was profiled, and TCRdb retains in-frame clones only, with some absent. The sample comprises around 100,000 clones, approximately 74% of which are singletons, and approximately 3% rests with the top ten. This clone was picked up one time. Its antigen is unknown. This TCR came from a human donor with non-small cell lung cancer who had a partial response to radiotherapy plus ipilimumab. Some clones in this sample may be carry-over from other donors' samples. Source: peripheral blood, taken from a patient treated with radiotherapy plus ipilimumab.

The CDR3, as DNA: TGTGCCAGTACCGAGAGACTGTATAATCAGCCCCAGCATTTT. It yields the protein CASTERLYNQPQHF. V gene TRBV28 combines with J gene TRBJ1-5; D gene ambiguous. The CDR3 totals 14 residues. The germline V and J ends were trimmed by 9 bases and 4 bases, with 16 bases remaining between them. The germline V gene has CDR1 MDHEN and CDR2 SYDVKM.